This TCR beta chain is from a study of OX40 agonist ivuxolimab in advanced cancers. Study observations and caveats: Not determined was the antigen specificity of the expanded peripheral T cells.

This table comes from immunoSEQ multiplex PCR, and its TCRdb copy is limited to in-frame clones, with some not included. Of about 68,000 clones in the sample, about 82% were seen once. The CDR3 consists of 14 residues. The V gene end was trimmed by 5 bases and the J gene end by 8 bases; junction bases not matched to a gene: 9. Germline CDR1 is SGHRS and CDR2 is YFSETQ. Of note for this clone: As yet, its antigen is unknown.

This clonotype was sampled from an adult with an advanced solid tumor such as melanoma, head and neck, liver or kidney cancer. The chain has TRBV5-1 and TRBJ2-1; TRBD2 matches 8 bases. Sequencing was performed on CD4+ or CD8+ T cells sorted from blood, taken in a trial of the OX40 agonist ivuxolimab. The CDR3 DNA follows: TGCGCCAGCAGGACTAGCGAGCATTGGGATGAGCAGTTCTTC. As protein: CASRTSEHWDEQFF.